This T cell receptor beta chain was sequenced during a study of CD8 T cells in Susac syndrome. Trimming stripped 5 bases from V and 3 bases from J, with 5 bases between. Germline V gene sequence: CDR1 KGHSH, CDR2 LQKENI. The CDR3 is made up of 11 amino acids. Reverse transcription of roughly 0.5 to 1 ug RNA was performed with random hexamers. Each CDR3 protein is one row after TCRdb ran MiXCR on the immunoSEQ multiplex PCR reads. The sample lists about 190,000 distinct CDR3 sequences; around 95% were seen once. In this sample, this clonotype turned up a few times. The sequence came from a human donor with Susac syndrome. The sample comprised CD4+ T cells from PBMCs. The rearrangement joins TRBV18 to TRBJ2-7; D call uncertain. In DNA, the CDR3 is TGTGCCAGCTCATCTAACTACGAGCAGTACTTC. Residues: CASSSNYEQYF.